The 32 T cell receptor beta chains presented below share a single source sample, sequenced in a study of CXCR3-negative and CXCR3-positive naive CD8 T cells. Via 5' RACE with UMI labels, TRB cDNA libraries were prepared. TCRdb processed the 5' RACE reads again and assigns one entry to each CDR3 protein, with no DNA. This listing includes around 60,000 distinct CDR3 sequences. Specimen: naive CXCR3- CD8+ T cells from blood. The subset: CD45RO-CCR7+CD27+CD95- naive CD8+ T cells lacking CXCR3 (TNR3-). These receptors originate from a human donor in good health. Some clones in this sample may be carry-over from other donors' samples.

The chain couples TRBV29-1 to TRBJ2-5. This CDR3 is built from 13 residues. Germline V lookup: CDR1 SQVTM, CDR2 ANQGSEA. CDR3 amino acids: CSVDSWGVETQYF. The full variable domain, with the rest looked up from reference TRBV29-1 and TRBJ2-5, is SAVISQKPSRDICQRGTSLTIQCQVDSQVTMMFWYRQQPGQSLTLIATANQGSEATYESGFVIDKFPISRPNLTFSTLTVSNMSPEDSSIYLCSVDSWGVETQYFGPGTRLLVL.

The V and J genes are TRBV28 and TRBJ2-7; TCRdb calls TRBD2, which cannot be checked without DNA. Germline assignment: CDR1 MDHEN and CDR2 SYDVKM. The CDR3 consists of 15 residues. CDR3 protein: CASSFRGTASYEQYF.

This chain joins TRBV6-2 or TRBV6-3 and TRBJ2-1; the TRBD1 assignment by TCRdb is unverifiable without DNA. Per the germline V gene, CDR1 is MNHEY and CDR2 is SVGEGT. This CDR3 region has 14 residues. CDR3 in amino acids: CASSGKGDYNEQFF.

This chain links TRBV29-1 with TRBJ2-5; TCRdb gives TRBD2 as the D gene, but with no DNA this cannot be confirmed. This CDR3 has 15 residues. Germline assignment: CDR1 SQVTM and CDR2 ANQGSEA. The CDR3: CSVSYLDPPSETQYF. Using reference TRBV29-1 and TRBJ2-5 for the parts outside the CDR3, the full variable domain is SAVISQKPSRDICQRGTSLTIQCQVDSQVTMMFWYRQQPGQSLTLIATANQGSEATYESGFVIDKFPISRPNLTFSTLTVSNMSPEDSSIYLCSVSYLDPPSETQYFGPGTRLLVL.

The CDR3 sequence is CASSQSDRGSYEQYF. J is TRBJ2-7 and V is TRBV6-6. This CDR3 region has 15 residues. Germline values: CDR1 MNHNY, CDR2 SVGAGI (reference sequence).

CDR3 region: CASSYTSGQDTYGYTF. V gene TRBV6-2 or TRBV6-3 combines with J gene TRBJ1-2; no DNA is available, so the TRBD1 call from TCRdb remains unchecked. CDR1 and CDR2 (germline): MNHEY, SVGEGT. This CDR3 comprises 16 residues.

The CDR3 region is CASSLEAVNNYGYTF. The genes are TRBV5-6 and TRBJ1-2. Germline CDR1 reads SGHDT; CDR2 reads YYEEEE. There are 15 residues in the CDR3.

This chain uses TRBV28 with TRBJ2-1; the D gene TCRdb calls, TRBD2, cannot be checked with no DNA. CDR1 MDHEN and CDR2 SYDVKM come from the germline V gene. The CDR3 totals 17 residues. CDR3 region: CASSFQTGPYSYNEQFF.

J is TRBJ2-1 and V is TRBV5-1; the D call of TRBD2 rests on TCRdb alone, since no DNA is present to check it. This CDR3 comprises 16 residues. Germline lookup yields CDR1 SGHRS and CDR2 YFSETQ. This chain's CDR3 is CASSSPGGQSEVEQFF.

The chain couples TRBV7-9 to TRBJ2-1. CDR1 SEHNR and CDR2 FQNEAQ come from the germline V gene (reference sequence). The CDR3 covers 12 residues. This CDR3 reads CASSVGYNGQFF.

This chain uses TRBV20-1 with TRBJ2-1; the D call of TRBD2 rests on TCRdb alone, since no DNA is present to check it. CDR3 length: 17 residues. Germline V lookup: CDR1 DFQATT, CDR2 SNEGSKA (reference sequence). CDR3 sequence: CSARESKSGGLYNEQFF.

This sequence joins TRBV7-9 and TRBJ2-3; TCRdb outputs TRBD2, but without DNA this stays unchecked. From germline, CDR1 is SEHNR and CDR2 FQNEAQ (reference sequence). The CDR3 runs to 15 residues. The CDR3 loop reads CASSSRVGVTDTQYF.

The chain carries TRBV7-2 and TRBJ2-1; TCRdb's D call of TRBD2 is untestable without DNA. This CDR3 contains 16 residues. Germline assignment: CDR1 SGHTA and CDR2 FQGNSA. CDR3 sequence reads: CASSLGGTSGGNEQFF. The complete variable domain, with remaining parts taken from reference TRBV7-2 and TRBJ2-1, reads GAGVSQSPSNKVTEKGKDVELRCDPISGHTALYWYRQSLGQGLEFLIYFQGNSAPDKSGLPSDRFSAERTGGSVSTLTIQRTQQEDSAVYLCASSLGGTSGGNEQFFGPGTRLTVL.

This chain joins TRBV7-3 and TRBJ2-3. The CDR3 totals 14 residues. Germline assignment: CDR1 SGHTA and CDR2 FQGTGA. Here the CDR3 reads CASSLGSSTDTQYF.

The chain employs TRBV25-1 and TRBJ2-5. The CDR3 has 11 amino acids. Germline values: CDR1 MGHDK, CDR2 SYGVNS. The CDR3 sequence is CASRIQETQYF.

CDR3 region: CSALPGQLTLSGNTIYF. The chain carries TRBV20-1 and TRBJ1-3; there is no DNA to check the TCRdb D call of TRBD1. Germline CDR1 DFQATT, CDR2 SNEGSKA (reference sequence). CDR3 length: 17 amino acids.

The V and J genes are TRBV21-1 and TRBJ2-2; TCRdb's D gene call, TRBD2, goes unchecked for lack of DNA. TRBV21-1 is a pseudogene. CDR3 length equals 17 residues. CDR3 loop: CASSKGPAGGYTGELFF.

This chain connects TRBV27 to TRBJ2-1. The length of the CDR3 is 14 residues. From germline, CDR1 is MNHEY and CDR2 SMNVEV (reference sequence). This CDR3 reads CASSLNSNYDEQFF.

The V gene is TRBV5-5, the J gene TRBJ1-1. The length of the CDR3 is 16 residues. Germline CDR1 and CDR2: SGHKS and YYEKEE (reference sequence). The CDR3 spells CASSGGTAPMNTEAFF.

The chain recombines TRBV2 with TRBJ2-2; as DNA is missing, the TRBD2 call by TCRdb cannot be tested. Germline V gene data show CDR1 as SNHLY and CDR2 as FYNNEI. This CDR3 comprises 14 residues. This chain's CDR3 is CASSDEGPVGELFF. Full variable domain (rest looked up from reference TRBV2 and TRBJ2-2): EPEVTQTPSHQVTQMGQEVILRCVPISNHLYFYWYRQILGQKVEFLVSFYNNEISEKSEIFDDQFSVERPDGSNFTLKIRSTKLEDSAMYFCASSDEGPVGELFFGEGSRLTVL.

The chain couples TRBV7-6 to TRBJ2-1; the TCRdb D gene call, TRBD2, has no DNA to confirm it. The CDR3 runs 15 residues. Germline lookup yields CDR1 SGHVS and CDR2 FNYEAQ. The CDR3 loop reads CASSFWTSGYNEQFF.

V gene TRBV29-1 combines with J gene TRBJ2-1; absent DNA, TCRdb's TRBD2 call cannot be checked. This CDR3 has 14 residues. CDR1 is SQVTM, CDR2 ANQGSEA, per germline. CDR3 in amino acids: CSVEDVSGYNEQFF.

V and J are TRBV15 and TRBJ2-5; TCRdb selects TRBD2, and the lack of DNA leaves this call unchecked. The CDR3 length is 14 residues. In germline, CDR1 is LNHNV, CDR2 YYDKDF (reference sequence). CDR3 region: CATSRDHGEWTQYF.

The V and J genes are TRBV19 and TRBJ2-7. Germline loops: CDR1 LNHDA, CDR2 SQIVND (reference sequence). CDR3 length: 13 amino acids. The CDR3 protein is CASTDPLESEQYF.

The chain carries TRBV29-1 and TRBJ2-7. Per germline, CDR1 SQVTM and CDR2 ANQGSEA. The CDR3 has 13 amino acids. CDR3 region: CSVEQSFSYEQYF.

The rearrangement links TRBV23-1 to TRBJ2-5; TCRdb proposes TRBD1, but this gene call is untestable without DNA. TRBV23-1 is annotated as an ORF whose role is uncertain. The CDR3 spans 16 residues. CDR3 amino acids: CASSPLLGQEAETQYF.

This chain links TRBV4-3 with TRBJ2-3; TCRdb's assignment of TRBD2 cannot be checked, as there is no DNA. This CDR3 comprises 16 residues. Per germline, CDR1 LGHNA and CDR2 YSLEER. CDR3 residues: CASRRGLAGVTDTQYF.

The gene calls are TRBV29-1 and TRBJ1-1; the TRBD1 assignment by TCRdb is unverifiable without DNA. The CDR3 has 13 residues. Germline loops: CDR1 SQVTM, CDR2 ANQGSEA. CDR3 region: CSVEDPQGAEAFF.

CDR3 residues: CASSPETGGYYGYTF. This sequence joins TRBV7-8 and TRBJ1-2; TCRdb names TRBD1, which stays unverified in the absence of DNA. Germline CDR1 and CDR2: SGHVS and FQNEAQ. This CDR3 has 15 amino acids.

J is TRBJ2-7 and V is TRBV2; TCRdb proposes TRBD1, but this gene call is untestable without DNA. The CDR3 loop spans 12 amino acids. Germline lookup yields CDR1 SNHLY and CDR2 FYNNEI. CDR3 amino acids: CASRGTVYEQYF.

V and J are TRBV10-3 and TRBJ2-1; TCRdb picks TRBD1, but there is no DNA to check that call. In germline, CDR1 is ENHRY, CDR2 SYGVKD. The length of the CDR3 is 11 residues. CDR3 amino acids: CAISGRGEQFF.

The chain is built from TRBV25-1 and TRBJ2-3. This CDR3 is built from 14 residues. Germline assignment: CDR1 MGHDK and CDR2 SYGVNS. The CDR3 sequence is CASSGDPSTDTQYF.